This passage covers 17 T cell receptor beta chains from one sample sequenced in a study of blood T cells in healthy people across ages. It was with a sample-barcoded 5' primer and a J-beta primer mix that a second PCR of about 6 to 12 cycles was run. MiXCR, applied by TCRdb to the 5' RACE reads, yields one record per CDR3 protein. The table records approximately 810,000 distinct CDR3 sequences, around 26% of them present only once. The specimen sequenced was blood. Receptors originate from a woman of 80 years or more in good health.

The V call is TRBV7-2, the J call TRBJ1-1; no firm D call. Germline CDR1 is SGHTA and CDR2 is FQGNSA. The CDR3 is 14 residues long. Trimming removed 2 bases at V and 8 bases at J, with 15 bases between. CDR3 nucleotides: TGTGCCAGCAGCTTAAGCCAAGATCGATGGGAAGCTTTCTTT. This codes for CASSLSQDRWEAFF.

Many counts were recorded for this clonotype. This rearrangement joins TRBV12-3 or TRBV12-4 to TRBJ1-1, with D maybe TRBD1 (5 bases). The CDR3 loop spans 15 amino acids. V dropped 8 bases and J dropped 0 bases, with 16 bases sitting between them. CDR3 in amino acids: CASRDQGFLNTEAFF. As DNA, the CDR3 is TGTGCCAGCCGTGATCAGGGATTTCTGAACACTGAAGCTTTCTTT.

The chain has TRBV30 and TRBJ2-3; TRBD2 matches 13 bases. With 5 bases clipped from V and 10 bases from J, the junction kept 12 bases outside the gene matches. Germline V gene lookup returns CDR1 GTSNPN and CDR2 SVGIG (reference sequence). This CDR3 contains 15 residues. The CDR3 region is CAWGLAGVQFRAQYF. CDR3 nucleotide sequence: TGTGCCTGGGGACTAGCGGGGGTTCAATTTAGGGCGCAGTATTTT.

In its sample, this clonotype was seen many times. The chain carries TRBV6-1 and TRBJ1-2; no clear D. This CDR3 spans 15 amino acids. Germline CDR1 reads MNHNS; CDR2 reads SASEGT. The V and J ends lost 4 bases and 0 bases respectively, with 12 bases between them. CDR3 nucleotides: TGTGCCAGCAGTGCGGGGTCCGGTTCTAACTATGGCTACACCTTC. Translated: CASSAGSGSNYGYTF.

This clonotype was seen repeatedly, ten times or more. The V gene is TRBV12-3 or TRBV12-4, the J gene TRBJ2-1; a weak D match, TRBD2 (6 bases). Trimming left V 6 bases short and J 4 bases short, with 13 bases between. This CDR3 spans 14 amino acids. CDR3 loop: CASRPGTDYNEQFF. Here the CDR3 DNA reads TGTGCCAGCAGACCCGGGACTGATTACAATGAGCAGTTCTTC.

At least ten counts were recorded for this clonotype. V usage is TRBV5-1 and J usage is TRBJ1-5, with 7 bases matching TRBD1. The V gene's germline CDR1 is SGHRS and CDR2 YFSETQ. The CDR3 runs 14 residues. Unmatched junction bases numbered 6, after V lost 2 bases and J lost 7 bases. The CDR3: CASSFNRGEQPQHF. Written as DNA, the CDR3 is TGCGCCAGCAGCTTCAACAGGGGAGAACAGCCCCAGCATTTT.

This clonotype has a handful of counts. This may come from a read error, since a much larger clone is one base off. The chain has TRBV7-2 and TRBJ2-1; the D gene is possibly TRBD1 (6 bases). The V gene's germline CDR1 is SGHTA and CDR2 FQGNSA. Trimming removed 4 bases at V and 12 bases at J, with 13 bases between. The CDR3 sequence is 12 residues long. The CDR3 coding sequence is TGTGCCAGCAGCTACAACAGGGTTGGGCAGTTCTTC. Its translation: CASSYNRVGQFF.

Many counts were recorded for this clonotype. V usage is TRBV12-3 or TRBV12-4 and J usage is TRBJ2-5; 16 bases line up with TRBD2. The ends lost 5 bases at V and 4 bases at J; junction bases unmatched: 13. This CDR3 is 19 amino acids long. CDR3: CASSPPGLAGGPSRETQYF. The DNA for the CDR3 is TGTGCCAGCAGTCCGCCGGGACTAGCGGGGGGGCCGTCCCGAGAGACCCAGTACTTC.

The sample holds a few counts of this clonotype. CDR3 amino acids: CASSQGLGANEKLFF. CDR3 bases: TGTGCCAGCAGCCAAGGGTTAGGGGCTAATGAAAAACTGTTTTTT. The rearrangement links TRBV21-1 to TRBJ1-4; whether TRBD1, the table's D call, matches the DNA was not checked. TRBV21-1 is noted as a pseudogene. The CDR3 is made up of 15 amino acids.

Only a few counts were recorded for this clonotype. The CDR3 protein is CASRVRSGQGYQETQYF. The CDR3 DNA is TGTGCCAGCAGGGTCCGTTCAGGACAGGGGTACCAAGAGACCCAGTACTTC. This rearrangement joins TRBV12-3 or TRBV12-4 to TRBJ2-5; the match to TRBD1 covers 9 bases. V trimming: 6 bases; J trimming: 0 bases; junction bases outside the gene matches: 11. CDR3 size: 17 residues.

Ten or more counts support this clonotype. V is TRBV7-9 and J is TRBJ1-5; tentative D call: TRBD1 (5 bases). CDR1 SEHNR and CDR2 FQNEAQ come from the germline V gene (reference sequence). The V end was cut by 10 bases, the J end by 6 bases, with 16 bases between. This CDR3 region has 13 residues. DNA of the CDR3: TGTGCCACCACCGGGGGTTCGTTTCAGCCCCAGCATTTT. It yields the protein CATTGGSFQPQHF.

This clonotype was picked up a small number of times. A junction end diverges from the germline sequence, so it may reflect a read error. The V and J genes are TRBV11-2 and TRBJ2-5; D possibly corresponds to TRBD2 (6 bases). The CDR3 runs 13 residues. Germline values: CDR1 SGHAT, CDR2 FQNNGV. The CDR3 is CASSLGRVETRYF. In DNA form, the CDR3 reads TGTGCCAGCAGCTTAGGGAGGGTCGAGACCCGGTACTTC.

This clonotype occurred a few times. This chain connects TRBV20-1 to TRBJ1-1; 7 positions match TRBD1. The CDR3 runs 14 residues. CDR1 and CDR2 from the germline V gene are DFQATT and SNEGSKA (reference sequence). Trimming removed 2 bases from V and 5 bases from J; junction bases left unmatched: 8. CDR3 sequence (DNA): TGCAGTGCTAGACCGACAGGGTCGGCGACTGAAGCTTTCTTT. Residues: CSARPTGSATEAFF.

The chain combines TRBV7-2 with TRBJ2-1; D gene ambiguous. Germline assignment: CDR1 SGHTA and CDR2 FQGNSA. The CDR3 covers 13 residues. V dropped 5 bases and J dropped 4 bases, with 9 bases sitting between them. The CDR3 DNA reads as TGTGCCAGCAGCCAGACGGATTACAATGAGCAGTTCTTC. This encodes CASSQTDYNEQFF.

This chain connects TRBV6-1 to TRBJ1-2; no clear D. The V and J ends lost 1 base and 3 bases respectively, with 6 bases between them. The CDR3 length is 13 residues. Per the germline V gene, CDR1 is MNHNS and CDR2 is SASEGT. The CDR3 loop is CASSEGPYYGYTF. The CDR3 DNA follows: TGTGCCAGCAGTGAAGGGCCTTACTATGGCTACACCTTC.

This clonotype has more than one count but fewer than ten. The V and J genes are TRBV6-6 and TRBJ1-4, with D tentatively TRBD1 (5 bases). Germline-derived CDR1 and CDR2 are MNHNY and SVGAGI (reference sequence). The ends were cut back, 4 bases at V and 7 bases at J, with 16 bases in the middle. The CDR3 runs to 15 residues. CDR3 sequence: CASSSPGGFGEKLFF. CDR3 nucleotides: TGTGCCAGCAGTTCGCCCGGGGGATTTGGTGAAAAACTGTTTTTT.

The chain employs TRBV5-5 and TRBJ1-5; D is unclear. CDR3 size: 16 residues. Trimming cost V 4 bases and J 2 bases, with 16 bases left between them. CDR1 is SGHKS and CDR2 is YYEKEE in the germline V gene (reference sequence). The chain's CDR3 is CASSPQPRVGNQPQHF. The DNA of the CDR3 is TGTGCCAGCAGCCCCCAGCCAAGAGTTGGCAATCAGCCCCAGCATTTT.